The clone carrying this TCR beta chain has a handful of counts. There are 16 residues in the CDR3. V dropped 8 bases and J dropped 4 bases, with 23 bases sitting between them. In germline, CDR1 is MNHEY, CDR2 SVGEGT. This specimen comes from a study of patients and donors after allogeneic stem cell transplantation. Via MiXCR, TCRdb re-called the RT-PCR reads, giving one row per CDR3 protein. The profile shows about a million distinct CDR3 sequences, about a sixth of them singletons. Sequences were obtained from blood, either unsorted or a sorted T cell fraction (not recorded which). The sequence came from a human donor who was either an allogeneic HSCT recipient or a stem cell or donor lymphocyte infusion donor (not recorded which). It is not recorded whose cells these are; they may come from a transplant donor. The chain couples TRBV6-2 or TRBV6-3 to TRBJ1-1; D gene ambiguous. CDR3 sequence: CASLKRLVERVTEAFF. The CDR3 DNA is TGTGCCAGCCTAAAAAGACTCGTGGAAAGGGTCACTGAAGCTTTCTTT.